This entry features one TCR beta chain sequence. The germline V gene has CDR1 LNHDA and CDR2 SQIVND (reference sequence). This CDR3 comprises 11 residues. The V segment lost 7 bases and the J segment 12 bases; nucleotides outside the gene matches: 6. This entry is derived from a study of blood T cell repertoires in COVID-19. The table came from immunoSEQ multiplex PCR; TCRdb's copy has only in-frame clones and leaves some out. This table holds approximately 240,000 clones, about nine tenths found once. The V and J genes are TRBV19 and TRBJ1-1; 9 bases agree with TRBD1. This TCR derives from a woman in her 30s with acute COVID-19. The sample comprised PBMCs or T cells enriched from blood (not recorded which). The chain's CDR3 is CASTLGQGTFF. CDR3 nucleotide sequence: TGTGCCAGTACGCTAGGACAGGGGACTTTCTTT. The whole variable domain, remainder taken from reference TRBV19 and TRBJ1-1, is DGGITQSPKYLFRKEGQNVTLSCEQNLNHDAMYWYRQDPGQGLRLIYYSQIVNDFQKGDIAEGYSVSREKKESFPLTVTSAQKNPTAFYLCASTLGQGTFFGQGTRLTVV.